Shown below are 30 T cell receptor beta chains from a single sample sequenced in a study of human T cells and chemical hapten exposure. The time point is: patch test 2, 6 weeks after DPC sensitization. Treatment described: therapeutic diphenylcyclopropenone sensitization with weekly scalp DPC. TCRdb re-called the RACE reads with MiXCR, one entry per CDR3 protein. This table holds roughly 52,000 distinct CDR3 sequences, 9.5% to 10% found once. This sample comprised whole blood, obtained in connection with sensitization to the hapten diphenylcyclopropenone (DPC). These receptors came from a woman between 50 and 59 years old with alopecia areata. Some clones in this sample may be carry-over from other donors' samples.

This clonotype was observed a few times. The chain couples TRBV29-1 to TRBJ1-2; 9 bases align to TRBD1. V gave up 6 bases and J gave up 0 bases; unmatched junction bases: 2. Germline V CDR1 and CDR2: SQVTM, ANQGSEA. The CDR3 length is 13 residues. CDR3 bases: TGCAGCGTACAGGGGGCGGCTAACTATGGCTACACCTTC. Protein product: CSVQGAANYGYTF.

V is TRBV19 and J is TRBJ1-2; no firm D call. There are 18 residues in the CDR3. Germline CDR1 and CDR2: LNHDA and SQIVND (reference sequence). The V end was cut by 5 bases, the J end by 7 bases, with 29 bases between. CDR3 loop: CASSLVSPTGSWFGGYTF. DNA of the CDR3: TGTGCCAGTAGTCTCGTCTCTCCAACCGGGAGTTGGTTTGGTGGCTACACCTTC.

This clonotype was recorded many times. CDR3 nucleotides: TGTGCCAGCACCAGGACGGAAGAGACCCAGTACTTC. Translated, it gives CASTRTEETQYF. The chain carries TRBV11-2 and TRBJ2-5; D remains unclear. Germline CDR1 is SGHAT and CDR2 is FQNNGV. The CDR3 is 12 residues long. Trimming cost V 7 bases and J 3 bases, with 9 bases left between them.

This clonotype showed up just a few times. CDR3 amino acids: CASSLAGGDEQYF. The CDR3 nucleotides read TGTGCCAGCAGCTTAGCCGGAGGAGACGAGCAGTACTTC. The V and J genes are TRBV11-2 and TRBJ2-7, with a tentative D call TRBD2 (5 bases). There are 13 residues in the CDR3. Trimming removed 1 base from V and 5 bases from J, with 9 bases in between. The germline V gene encodes CDR1 SGHAT and CDR2 FQNNGV.

The chain combines TRBV11-3 with TRBJ2-3; 7 bases align to TRBD2. Germline loops: CDR1 SGHNT, CDR2 YENEEA. Unmatched junction bases numbered 12, after V lost 8 bases and J lost 4 bases. The length of the CDR3 is 15 residues. CDR3 coding DNA: TGTGCCAGCCGGCTGGGACTACGCCTCGCAGATACGCAGTATTTT. As protein: CASRLGLRLADTQYF.

The chain combines TRBV11-3 with TRBJ2-1, with D perhaps matching TRBD1 (5 bases). Trimming removed 4 bases from V and 0 bases from J, with 7 bases in between. The germline gives CDR1 SGHNT, CDR2 YENEEA. The CDR3 spans 14 residues. CDR3 coding DNA: TGTGCCAGCAGCTCTCAGGGCTCCTACAATGAGCAGTTCTTC. It codes for CASSSQGSYNEQFF.

This clonotype was seen at least ten times. The chain couples TRBV29-1 to TRBJ1-5, with D unclear. Trimming pared 4 bases from V and 0 bases from J, leaving 10 bases between. Germline assignment: CDR1 SQVTM and CDR2 ANQGSEA. The CDR3 contains 14 residues. DNA for the CDR3: TGCAGCGTTGTAGAGGGAAATAGCAATCAGCCCCAGCATTTT. Amino acid sequence: CSVVEGNSNQPQHF.

This clonotype has a count of ten or more. The chain carries TRBV28 and TRBJ1-1, with 8 bases that match TRBD1. The CDR3 sequence is 14 residues long. Trimming cost V 4 bases and J 3 bases; bases outside gene matches: 4. Germline loops: CDR1 MDHEN, CDR2 SYDVKM. The CDR3 nucleotides read TGTGCCAGCAGTTCCGGACAGGGAGACACTGAAGCTTTCTTT. It is translated as CASSSGQGDTEAFF. The full variable domain, completed using reference TRBV28 and TRBJ1-1, is DVKVTQSSRYLVKRTGEKVFLECVQDMDHENMFWYRQDPGLGLRLIYFSYDVKMKEKGDIPEGYSVSREKKERFSLILESASTNQTSMYLCASSSGQGDTEAFFGQGTRLTVV.

The rearrangement joins TRBV20-1 to TRBJ2-1; D tentatively fits TRBD1 or TRBD2 (5 bases each). Trimming shortened V by 6 bases and J by 7 bases, and 22 bases separated the two germline ends. CDR3 length: 15 residues. Germline loops: CDR1 DFQATT, CDR2 SNEGSKA (reference sequence). CDR3 in amino acids: CSAPPPGSSRNEQFF. CDR3 DNA sequence: TGCAGTGCCCCTCCCCCAGGGAGCTCTAGGAATGAGCAGTTCTTC.

This sequence joins TRBV12-3 or TRBV12-4 and TRBJ2-1, with 10 bases fitting TRBD1. V dropped 6 bases and J dropped 4; count of bases not matched to a gene: 9. The CDR3 spans 16 residues. The CDR3 loop reads CASRRRTGGIYNEQFF. The CDR3 DNA reads as TGTGCCAGCAGGAGAAGGACAGGGGGTATATACAATGAGCAGTTCTTC.

This chain connects TRBV7-6 to TRBJ2-1, with D possibly matching TRBD1 (7 bases). Trimming removed 7 bases at V and 3 bases at J, with 13 bases between. Germline V lookup: CDR1 SGHVS, CDR2 FNYEAQ. The CDR3 contains 14 residues. CDR3 loop: CASTLRGVYNEQFF. CDR3 sequence (DNA): TGTGCCAGCACCCTCAGGGGGGTCTACAATGAGCAGTTCTTC.

This clonotype turned up a few times. The V and J genes are TRBV5-4 and TRBJ2-2; unclear D gene. V was cut by 2 bases and J by 5 bases, with 10 bases left in between. The CDR3 is 14 residues long. In germline, CDR1 is SGHNT, CDR2 YYREEE (reference sequence). The CDR3 DNA reads as TGTGCCAGCAGCTTTACGCTAGGAACCGGGGAGCTGTTTTTT. Translating gives CASSFTLGTGELFF.

V usage is TRBV7-2 and J usage is TRBJ1-5, with TRBD1 identical over 7 bases. V lost 5 bases to trimming and J lost 4 bases; unmatched junction nucleotides: 5. The germline CDR1 and CDR2 sequences are SGHTA and FQGNSA. CDR3 size: 14 residues. The CDR3 DNA is TGTGCCAGCAGCGGACAACAGGGGAATCAGCCCCAGCATTTT. This codes for CASSGQQGNQPQHF.

This clonotype was seen at least ten times. CDR3 loop: CASSPRRIRAGAGYGTQYF. As DNA, the CDR3 is TGTGCCAGCAGTCCCCGGCGTATCCGAGCGGGAGCGGGGTATGGGACCCAGTACTTC. This rearrangement joins TRBV27 to TRBJ2-5; 8 bases match TRBD2. CDR3 length equals 19 residues. The germline CDR1 and CDR2 sequences are MNHEY and SMNVEV (reference sequence). The J segment lost 7 bases and the V segment lost 5 bases, leaving 24 bases of the junction unmatched.

Ten or more counts support this clonotype. V usage is TRBV4-1 and J usage is TRBJ1-4; 10 nucleotides line up with TRBD1. The length of the CDR3 is 19 residues. The germline V gene encodes CDR1 MGHRA and CDR2 YSYEKL. Unmatched junction bases numbered 16, after V lost 1 base and J lost 8 bases. CDR3 in DNA: TGCGCCAGCAGCCAAGGTGCGGGACAGGGGCAGGCTGTGAGGGAAAAACTGTTTTTT. Translating gives CASSQGAGQGQAVREKLFF.

This rearrangement joins TRBV6-5 to TRBJ2-3; D is uncertain. Trimming shortened V by 3 bases and J by 0 bases, and 7 bases separated the two germline ends. CDR3 length: 14 amino acids. CDR1 MNHEY and CDR2 SVGAGI come from the germline V gene. Here the CDR3 DNA reads TGTGCCAGCAGTTATGACCTTAGCACAGATACGCAGTATTTT. This encodes CASSYDLSTDTQYF.

V and J are TRBV12-3 or TRBV12-4 and TRBJ2-5; D is uncertain. V dropped 3 bases and J dropped 1 base, with 6 bases sitting between them. The CDR3 totals 13 residues. The CDR3 DNA reads TGTGCCAGCAGTTTCGGTAGCCAAGAGACCCAGTACTTC. Protein product: CASSFGSQETQYF.

V and J are TRBV7-8 and TRBJ1-6, with D possibly matching TRBD1 (5 bases). The CDR3 runs 13 residues. Germline CDR1 SGHVS, CDR2 FQNEAQ. Trimming stripped 3 bases from V and 10 bases from J, with 10 bases between. CDR3 sequence reads: CASSFPGRSPLHF. The CDR3, as DNA: TGTGCCAGCAGCTTTCCAGGGAGATCACCCCTCCACTTT.

This clonotype turned up a few times. DNA of the CDR3: TGTGCCAGCAGTTTATCAGGGTACACTGAAGCTTTCTTT. Amino acid sequence: CASSLSGYTEAFF. V gene TRBV27 combines with J gene TRBJ1-1; D remains ambiguous. CDR3 length: 13 amino acids. V lost 0 bases to trimming and J lost 3 bases, with 5 bases between them. CDR1 and CDR2 (germline): MNHEY, SMNVEV (reference sequence).

In its sample, this clonotype was seen many times. The chain combines TRBV4-3 with TRBJ2-3; TRBD1 might be the D (6 bases). Trimming stripped 2 bases from V and 0 bases from J, with 9 bases between. The CDR3 is 15 amino acids. Germline lookup yields CDR1 LGHNA and CDR2 YSLEER. The CDR3 nucleotides read TGCGCCAGCAGCCAAAACAGGGCTAGCACAGATACGCAGTATTTT. Its protein is CASSQNRASTDTQYF.

The CDR3 loop reads CASSQTSGTGDSPLHF. For the CDR3, the DNA is TGCGCCAGCAGCCAAACGTCCGGGACAGGGGACTCACCCCTCCACTTT. The chain joins TRBV5-1 to TRBJ1-6, with 10 bases lining up with TRBD1. Germline V gives CDR1 SGHRS, CDR2 YFSETQ. The CDR3 has 16 amino acids. Trimming removed 4 bases from V and 10 bases from J; junction bases left unmatched: 11.

This clonotype came up many times. This chain links TRBV29-1 with TRBJ1-1, with unresolved D. The V gene lost 5 bases and the J gene lost 0 bases, with 7 bases spanning the gap. In germline, CDR1 is SQVTM, CDR2 ANQGSEA. There are 12 residues in the CDR3. The CDR3 sequence: CSVNTVNTEAFF. The CDR3 coding sequence is TGCAGCGTTAACACAGTGAACACTGAAGCTTTCTTT.

This clonotype was counted between two and nine times. The rearrangement joins TRBV4-2 to TRBJ2-3; D may be TRBD1 (6 bases). Trimming removed 3 bases at V and 8 bases at J, with 9 bases between. The CDR3 consists of 12 residues. Looked up from germline, CDR1 is LGHNA and CDR2 is YNFKEQ. The CDR3: CASSHVGGTQYF. The CDR3 DNA reads as TGTGCCAGCAGCCACGTAGGGGGTACGCAGTATTTT.

This clonotype is a singleton in its sample. This chain joins TRBV5-1 and TRBJ2-1; 8 bases are shared with TRBD2. Trimming cost V 4 bases and J 7 bases; bases outside gene matches: 13. Germline assignment: CDR1 SGHRS and CDR2 YFSETQ. This CDR3 is 16 amino acids long. CDR3 protein: CASSLGEREWENEQFF. Here the CDR3 DNA reads TGCGCCAGCAGCCTGGGGGAGCGGGAGTGGGAAAATGAGCAGTTCTTC.

This clonotype has only a few counts. The V call is TRBV28, the J call TRBJ2-7, with a tentative D call TRBD1 (6 bases). The CDR3 is made up of 14 amino acids. CDR1 and CDR2 from the germline V gene are MDHEN and SYDVKM. The V end lost 6 bases, the J end lost 5 bases, and 17 bases lay between the germline ends. CDR3 protein: CASRPYGGFDEQYF. As DNA, the CDR3 is TGTGCCAGCAGGCCTTATGGGGGCTTCGACGAGCAGTACTTC.

The chain employs TRBV2 and TRBJ1-1; no clear D. Trimming took 8 bases from V and 5 from J, leaving 12 bases between them. The CDR3 contains 12 residues. Germline V gives CDR1 SNHLY, CDR2 FYNNEI. CDR3 DNA: TGTGCCAGCTTGGTGAGAGGAACTGAAGCTTTCTTT. This gives the protein CASLVRGTEAFF.

Points on this clonotype: Being one base from a much bigger clone, this may be a read error. V is TRBV29-1 and J is TRBJ2-1; TRBD2 agrees at 7 bases. CDR1 and CDR2 from the germline V gene are SQVTM and ANQGSEA. The length of the CDR3 is 12 residues. V lost 5 bases to trimming and J lost 8 bases; unmatched junction nucleotides: 6. The CDR3 protein is CSVSSGVHEQFF. For the CDR3, the DNA is TGCAGCGTTTCAAGCGGGGTCCATGAGCAGTTCTTC.

This clonotype was detected ten times or more. The rearrangement links TRBV6-6 to TRBJ1-5; D unclear. The CDR3 extends over 16 amino acids. V was pared by 7 bases and J by 3 bases, with 19 bases between. Germline V gives CDR1 MNHNY, CDR2 SVGAGI (reference sequence). For the CDR3, the DNA is TGTGCCAGCATCGATTTCGTCGGACCACTCAATCAGCCCCAGCATTTT. Its translation is CASIDFVGPLNQPQHF.

This clonotype has just a few counts. The J gene is TRBJ2-1, the V gene TRBV20-1; 9 nucleotides agree with TRBD2. The length of the CDR3 is 18 residues. Germline V CDR1 and CDR2: DFQATT, SNEGSKA (reference sequence). V lost 6 bases to trimming and J lost 7 bases; unmatched junction nucleotides: 22. CDR3 in DNA: TGCAGTGCCCCCTTGGCGGGAGGGCCCCGACGGTTATGGAATGAGCAGTTCTTC. As protein: CSAPLAGGPRRLWNEQFF.

The chain recombines TRBV20-1 with TRBJ1-1; D call uncertain. In germline, CDR1 is DFQATT, CDR2 SNEGSKA (reference sequence). The CDR3 extends over 13 amino acids. Between the trimmed V and J ends, which lost 5 bases and 1 base, there was a span of 11 bases. CDR3 in DNA: TGCAGTGCTTCGGCGGGAGGGAACACTGAAGCTTTCTTT. Translation gives CSASAGGNTEAFF.